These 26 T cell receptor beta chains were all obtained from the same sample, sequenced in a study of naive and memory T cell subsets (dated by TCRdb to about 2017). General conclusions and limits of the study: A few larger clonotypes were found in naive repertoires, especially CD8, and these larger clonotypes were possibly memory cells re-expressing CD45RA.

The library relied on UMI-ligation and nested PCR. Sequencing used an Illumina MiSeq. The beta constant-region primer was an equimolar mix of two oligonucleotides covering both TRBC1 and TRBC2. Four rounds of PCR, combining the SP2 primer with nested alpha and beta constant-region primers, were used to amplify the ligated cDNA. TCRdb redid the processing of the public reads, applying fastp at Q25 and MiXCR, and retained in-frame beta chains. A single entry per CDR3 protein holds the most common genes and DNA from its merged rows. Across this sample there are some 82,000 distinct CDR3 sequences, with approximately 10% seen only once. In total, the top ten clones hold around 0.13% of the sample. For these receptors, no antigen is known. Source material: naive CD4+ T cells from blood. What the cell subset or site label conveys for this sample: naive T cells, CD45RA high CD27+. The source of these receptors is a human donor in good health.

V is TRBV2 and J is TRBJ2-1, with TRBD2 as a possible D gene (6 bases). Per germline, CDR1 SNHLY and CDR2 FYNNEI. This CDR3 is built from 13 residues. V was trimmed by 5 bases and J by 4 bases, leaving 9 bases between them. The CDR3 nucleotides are TGTGCCAGCAGTCGACTAGTGTACAATGAGCAGTTCTTC. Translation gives CASSRLVYNEQFF. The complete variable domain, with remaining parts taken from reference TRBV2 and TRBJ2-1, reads EPEVTQTPSHQVTQMGQEVILRCVPISNHLYFYWYRQILGQKVEFLVSFYNNEISEKSEIFDDQFSVERPDGSNFTLKIRSTKLEDSAMYFCASSRLVYNEQFFGPGTRLTVL.

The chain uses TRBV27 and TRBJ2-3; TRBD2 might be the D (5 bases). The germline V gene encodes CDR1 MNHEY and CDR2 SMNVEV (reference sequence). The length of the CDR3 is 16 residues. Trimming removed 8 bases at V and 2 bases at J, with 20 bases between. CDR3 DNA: TGTGCCAGCCTACCTCGGGCGGGTACATTCACAGATACGCAGTATTTT. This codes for CASLPRAGTFTDTQYF.

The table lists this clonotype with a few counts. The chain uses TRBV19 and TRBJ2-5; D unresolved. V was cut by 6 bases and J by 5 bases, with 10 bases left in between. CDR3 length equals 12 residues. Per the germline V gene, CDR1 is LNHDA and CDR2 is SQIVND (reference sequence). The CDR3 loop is CASSESSETQYF. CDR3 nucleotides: TGTGCCAGTAGCGAGAGTTCGGAGACCCAGTACTTC.

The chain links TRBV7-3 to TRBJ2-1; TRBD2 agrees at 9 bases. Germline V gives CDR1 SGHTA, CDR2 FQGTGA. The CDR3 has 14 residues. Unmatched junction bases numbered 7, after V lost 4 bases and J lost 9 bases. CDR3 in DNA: TGTGCCAGCAGCTACATAGCGGGAGCCAGTGAGCAGTTCTTC. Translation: CASSYIAGASEQFF.

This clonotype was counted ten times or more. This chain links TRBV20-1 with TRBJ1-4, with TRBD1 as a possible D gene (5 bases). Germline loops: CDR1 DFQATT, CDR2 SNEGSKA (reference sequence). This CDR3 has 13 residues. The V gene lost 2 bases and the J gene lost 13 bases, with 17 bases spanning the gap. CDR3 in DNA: TGCAGTGCTAGACGCCAAGGGGCATATAGACTGTTTTTT. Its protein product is CSARRQGAYRLFF.

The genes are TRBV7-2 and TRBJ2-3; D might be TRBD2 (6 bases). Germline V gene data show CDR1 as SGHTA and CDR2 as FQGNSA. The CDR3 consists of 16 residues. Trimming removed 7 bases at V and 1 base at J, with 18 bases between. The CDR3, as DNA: TGTGCCAGCAACTTTGAATGGGGCGGGGGCACAGATACGCAGTATTTT. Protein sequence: CASNFEWGGGTDTQYF.

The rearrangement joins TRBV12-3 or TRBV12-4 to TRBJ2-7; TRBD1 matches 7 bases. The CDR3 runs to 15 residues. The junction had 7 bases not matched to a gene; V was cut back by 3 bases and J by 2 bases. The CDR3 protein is CASSFGTEGPYEQYF. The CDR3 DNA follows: TGTGCCAGCAGTTTCGGGACAGAAGGTCCCTACGAGCAGTACTTC.

Here the CDR3 reads CASSFGPAAQGSYTF. For the CDR3, the DNA is TGTGCCAGCAGTTTTGGCCCGGCAGCCCAGGGGTCTTACACCTTC. The chain is built from TRBV12-3 or TRBV12-4 and TRBJ1-2, with D perhaps TRBD1 (6 bases). Trimming shortened V by 3 bases and J by 11 bases, and 22 bases separated the two germline ends. CDR3 length: 15 residues.

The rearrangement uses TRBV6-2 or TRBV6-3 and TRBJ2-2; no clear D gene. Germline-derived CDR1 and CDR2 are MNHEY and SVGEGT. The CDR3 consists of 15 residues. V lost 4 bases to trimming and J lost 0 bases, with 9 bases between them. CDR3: CASSFVAANTGELFF. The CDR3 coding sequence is TGTGCCAGCAGTTTTGTGGCGGCGAACACCGGGGAGCTGTTTTTT.

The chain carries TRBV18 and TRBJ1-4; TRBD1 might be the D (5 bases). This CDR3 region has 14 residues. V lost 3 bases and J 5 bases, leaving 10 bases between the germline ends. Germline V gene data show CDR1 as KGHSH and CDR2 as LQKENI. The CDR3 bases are TGTGCCAGCTCACCTCAGGGAGGCAATGAAAAACTGTTTTTT. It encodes CASSPQGGNEKLFF.

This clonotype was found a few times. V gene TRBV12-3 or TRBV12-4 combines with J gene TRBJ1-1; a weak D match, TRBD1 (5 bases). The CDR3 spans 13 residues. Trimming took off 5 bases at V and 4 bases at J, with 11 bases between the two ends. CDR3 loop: CASSGNGGTEAFF. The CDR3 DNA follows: TGTGCCAGCAGTGGGAACGGGGGCACTGAAGCTTTCTTT.

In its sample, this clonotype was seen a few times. CDR3 loop: CASRGPRNYEQYF. DNA for the CDR3: TGTGCCAGCCGGGGCCCACGGAACTACGAGCAGTACTTC. J is TRBJ2-7 and V is TRBV28; D is perhaps TRBD1 or TRBD2 (5 bases each). Germline CDR1 reads MDHEN; CDR2 reads SYDVKM. V was clipped by 8 bases and J by 3 bases, with 14 bases between them. The CDR3 consists of 13 residues.

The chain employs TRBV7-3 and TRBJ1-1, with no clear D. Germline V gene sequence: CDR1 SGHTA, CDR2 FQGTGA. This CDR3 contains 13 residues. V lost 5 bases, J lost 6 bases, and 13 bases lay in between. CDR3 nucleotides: TGTGCCAGCAGCCTCTCCCCGGCGGCTGAAGCTTTCTTT. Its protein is CASSLSPAAEAFF.

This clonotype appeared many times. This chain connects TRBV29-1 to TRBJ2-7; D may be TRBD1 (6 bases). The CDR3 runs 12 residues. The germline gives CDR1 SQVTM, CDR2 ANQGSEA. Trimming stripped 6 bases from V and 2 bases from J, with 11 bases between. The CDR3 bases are TGCAGCGTCGTCGGGACAACCTACGAGCAGTACTTC. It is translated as CSVVGTTYEQYF.

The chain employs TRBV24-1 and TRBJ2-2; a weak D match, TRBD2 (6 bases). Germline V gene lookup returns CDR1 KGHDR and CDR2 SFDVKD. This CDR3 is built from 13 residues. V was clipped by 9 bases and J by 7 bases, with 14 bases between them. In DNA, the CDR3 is TGTGCCACCGGTGCTAGCGTGGTCGGGGAGCTGTTTTTT. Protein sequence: CATGASVVGELFF.

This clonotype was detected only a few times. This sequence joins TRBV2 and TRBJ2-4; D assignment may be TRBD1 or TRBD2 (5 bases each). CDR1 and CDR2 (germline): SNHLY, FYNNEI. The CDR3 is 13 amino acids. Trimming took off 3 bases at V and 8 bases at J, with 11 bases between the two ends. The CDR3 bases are TGTGCCAGCAGTGATGGGGGTTGGGACATTCAGTACTTC. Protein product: CASSDGGWDIQYF.

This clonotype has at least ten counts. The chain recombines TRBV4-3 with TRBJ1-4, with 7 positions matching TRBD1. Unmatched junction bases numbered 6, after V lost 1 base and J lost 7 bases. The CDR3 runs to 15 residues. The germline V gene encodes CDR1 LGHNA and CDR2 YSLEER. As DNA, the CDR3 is TGCGCCAGCAGCCAAGTAGGAGGGGGCGGTGAAAAACTGTTTTTT. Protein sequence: CASSQVGGGGEKLFF.

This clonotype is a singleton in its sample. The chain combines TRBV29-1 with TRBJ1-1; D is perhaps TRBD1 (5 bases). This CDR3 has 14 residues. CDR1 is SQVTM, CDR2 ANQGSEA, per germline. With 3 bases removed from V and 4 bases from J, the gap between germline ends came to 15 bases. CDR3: CSVEGSAGSTEAFF. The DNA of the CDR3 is TGCAGCGTTGAGGGGTCGGCAGGGAGCACTGAAGCTTTCTTT. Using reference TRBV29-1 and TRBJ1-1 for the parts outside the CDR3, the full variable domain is SAVISQKPSRDICQRGTSLTIQCQVDSQVTMMFWYRQQPGQSLTLIATANQGSEATYESGFVIDKFPISRPNLTFSTLTVSNMSPEDSSIYLCSVEGSAGSTEAFFGQGTRLTVV.

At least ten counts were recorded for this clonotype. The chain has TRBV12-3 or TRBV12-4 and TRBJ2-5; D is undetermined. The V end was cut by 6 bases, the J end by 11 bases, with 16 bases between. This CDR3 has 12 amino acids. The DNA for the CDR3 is TGTGCCAGCAGCCATCGAACCTCGCTGCAGTACTTC. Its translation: CASSHRTSLQYF.

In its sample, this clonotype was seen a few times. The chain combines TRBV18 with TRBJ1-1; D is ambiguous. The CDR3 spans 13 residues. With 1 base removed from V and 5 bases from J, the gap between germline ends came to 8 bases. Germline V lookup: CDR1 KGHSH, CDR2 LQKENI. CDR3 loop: CASSPLEYTEAFF. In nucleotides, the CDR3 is TGTGCCAGCTCACCACTGGAATATACTGAAGCTTTCTTT. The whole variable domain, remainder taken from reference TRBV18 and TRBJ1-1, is NAGVMQNPRHLVRRRGQEARLRCSPMKGHSHVYWYRQLPEEGLKFMVYLQKENIIDESGMPKERFSAEFPKEGPSILRIQQVVRGDSAAYFCASSPLEYTEAFFGQGTRLTVV.

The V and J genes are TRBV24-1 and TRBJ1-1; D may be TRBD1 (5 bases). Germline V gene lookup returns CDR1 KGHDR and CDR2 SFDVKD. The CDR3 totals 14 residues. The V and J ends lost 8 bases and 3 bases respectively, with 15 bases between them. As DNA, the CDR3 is TGTGCCACCAAACAGGCCGGCGTGGACACTGAAGCTTTCTTT. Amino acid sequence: CATKQAGVDTEAFF.

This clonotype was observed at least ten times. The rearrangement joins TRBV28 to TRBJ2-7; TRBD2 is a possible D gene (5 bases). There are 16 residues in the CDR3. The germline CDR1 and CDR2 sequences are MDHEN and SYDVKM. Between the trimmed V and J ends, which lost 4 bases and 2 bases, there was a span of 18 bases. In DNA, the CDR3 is TGTGCCAGCAGTTCCGGGGTAGGTGCAGCAACCTACGAGCAGTACTTC. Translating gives CASSSGVGAATYEQYF. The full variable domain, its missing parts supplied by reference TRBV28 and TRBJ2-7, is DVKVTQSSRYLVKRTGEKVFLECVQDMDHENMFWYRQDPGLGLRLIYFSYDVKMKEKGDIPEGYSVSREKKERFSLILESASTNQTSMYLCASSSGVGAATYEQYFGPGTRLTVT.

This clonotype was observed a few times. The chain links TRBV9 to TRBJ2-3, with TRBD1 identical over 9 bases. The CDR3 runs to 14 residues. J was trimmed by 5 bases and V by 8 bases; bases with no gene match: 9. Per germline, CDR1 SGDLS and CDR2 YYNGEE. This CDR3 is CASATGGNGDTQYF. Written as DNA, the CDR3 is TGTGCCAGTGCCACAGGGGGCAATGGAGATACGCAGTATTTT.

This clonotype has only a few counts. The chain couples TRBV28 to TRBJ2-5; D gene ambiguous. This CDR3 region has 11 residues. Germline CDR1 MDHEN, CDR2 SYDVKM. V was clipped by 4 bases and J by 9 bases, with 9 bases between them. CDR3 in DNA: TGTGCCAGCAGTTCAACCACGGCCCAGTACTTC. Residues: CASSSTTAQYF.

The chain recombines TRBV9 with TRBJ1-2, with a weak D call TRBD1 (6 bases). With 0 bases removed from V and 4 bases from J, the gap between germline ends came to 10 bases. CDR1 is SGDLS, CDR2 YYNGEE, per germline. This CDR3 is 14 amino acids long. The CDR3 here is CASSVGQGSYGYTF. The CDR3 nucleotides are TGTGCCAGCAGCGTAGGGCAGGGGAGCTATGGCTACACCTTC.

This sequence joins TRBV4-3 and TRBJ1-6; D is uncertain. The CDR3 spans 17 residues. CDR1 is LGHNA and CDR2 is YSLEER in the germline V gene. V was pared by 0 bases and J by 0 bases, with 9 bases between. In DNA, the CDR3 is TGCGCCAGCAGCCAAGAAGCGTTGAGCTCCTATAATTCACCCCTCCACTTT. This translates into CASSQEALSSYNSPLHF.